This T cell receptor (beta chain) was sequenced for a study of post-analysis software for immune sequencing data. V was clipped by 3 bases and J by 12 bases, with 15 bases between them. CDR3 length equals 13 residues. The germline gives CDR1 SGDLS, CDR2 YYNGEE. This clonotype was counted a few times. Its matching antigen is unknown. Study-wide results and caveats: In patients, about five TRBV segments were more frequent than in controls, with TRBV5-6, TRBV5-1 and TRBV20-1 among them.

cDNA libraries for TCR beta contained unique molecular identifiers. Via MiXCR, TCRdb re-called the PCR reads, giving one row per CDR3 protein. The table shows roughly 700,000 distinct CDR3 sequences, with 30% occurring only once. The sequenced material came from blood. The chain carries TRBV9 and TRBJ1-4; D is possibly TRBD1 (5 bases). This TCR was recovered from a girl aged 5-17 years with multiple sclerosis. CDR3: CASSAGTLSELFF. CDR3 sequence (DNA): TGTGCCAGCAGCGCCGGGACGTTGTCTGAACTGTTTTTT.